This TCR beta chain was sequenced during a study of memory CD4+ T cells and cytomegalovirus serostatus. Study details: This sample comes from healthy Belgian adults, 9 CMV seropositive, approximately 25 seronegative.

This CDR3 region has 15 residues. Per germline, CDR1 LGHNA and CDR2 YSLEER. Trimming removed 1 base from V and 2 bases from J, with 11 bases in between. The sort gate was single viable CD3+CD4+CD8-CD45RO+ cells for memory CD4+ T cells. Donors' CMV status reflects serum IgG against pp150, pp28, p38, p52. How the authors handled the data: After removing out-of-frame reads, millions of distinct TCRbeta sequences remained. Assay used: immunoSEQ multiplex PCR; TCRdb lists only in-frame clones, some missing. The DNA gave D and trimming, while V, J and clone size come from that table. Of 50,000 to 60,000 clones in the sample, 83% were seen once.

The receptor comes from an adult in good health and CMV-seropositive. This chain joins TRBV4-3 and TRBJ1-2; D might be TRBD1 (5 bases). What was sequenced was memory CD4+ T cells from blood. The CDR3 sequence is CASSQGSPGNYGYTF. The DNA for the CDR3 is TGCGCCAGCAGCCAAGGATCCCCAGGGAACTATGGCTACACCTTC.